The rows below give T cell receptor beta chains drawn from one sample of a study of blood T cells in healthy people across ages. MiXCR was run by TCRdb on the 5' RACE reads, yielding one entry per CDR3 protein. Altogether about 1.6 million distinct CDR3 sequences are present, 30% to 35% being singletons, with the ten largest covering over 9%. What was sequenced was blood. The receptors come from a woman in her 30s in good health. Both conserved end residues are part of each CDR3. D genes are given only for firm matches. Where a row states a size, it is once, few, many or the class of an expanded clone; other rows omit it.

d_call	clone_size	v_call	j_call	cdr3_aa	cdr3_nt
.	.	TRBV20-1	TRBJ2-3	CSALSHRVSTDTQYF	TGCAGTGCCTTAAGCCACAGGGTTAGCACAGATACGCAGTATTTT
.	.	TRBV4-1	TRBJ2-3	CAVHREDGYF	TGCGCCGTCCATCGCGAGGACGGGTATTTT
TRBD2	.	TRBV27	TRBJ2-1	CAGSAGGPDNEQFF	TGTGCCGGCAGTGCGGGGGGGCCGGACAATGAGCAGTTCTTC
.	.	TRBV18	TRBJ2-6	CASSSSQSGANVLTF	TGTGCCAGCTCCTCCAGTCAGTCTGGGGCCAACGTTCTGACTTTC
TRBD1	.	TRBV28	TRBJ2-7	CASIGDRDHEQYF	TGTGCCAGCATCGGGGACAGGGACCACGAGCAGTACTTC
.	few	TRBV5-1	TRBJ2-7	CASTSLRGGVDEQYF	TGCGCCAGCACTTCATTAAGGGGCGGGGTGGACGAGCAGTACTTC
.	once	TRBV10-2	TRBJ2-3	CASSSGIKTSTDTQYF	TGCGCCAGCAGTTCAGGGATAAAAACGAGCACAGATACGCAGTATTTT
.	few	TRBV14	TRBJ2-5	CASSQGSHRRPQETQYF	TGTGCCAGCAGCCAGGGGTCCCACCGTAGACCCCAAGAGACCCAGTACTTC
.	.	TRBV5-1	TRBJ2-3	CASSFVGRSGSTDTQYF	TGCGCCAGCAGCTTTGTAGGCCGGAGTGGAAGCACAGATACGCAGTATTTT
TRBD1	.	TRBV20-1	TRBJ2-7	CSATPGQGTYEQYF	TGCAGTGCTACCCCGGGACAGGGGACCTACGAGCAGTACTTC
.	.	TRBV15	TRBJ2-4	CATSRDSGLPAVQYF	TGTGCCACCAGCAGAGATTCGGGACTCCCCGCGGTGCAGTACTTC
TRBD2	.	TRBV20-1	TRBJ2-1	CSARHRSGTLGNEQFF	TGCAGTGCTAGGCACAGGAGCGGGACGTTGGGCAATGAGCAGTTCTTC
.	.	TRBV27	TRBJ2-1	CASSLGSPSYNEQFF	TGTGCCAGCAGTTTAGGGTCGCCATCCTACAATGAGCAGTTCTTC
.	few	TRBV12-5	TRBJ1-6	CASGSDNSPLHF	TGTGCTAGTGGTTCAGATAATTCACCCCTCCACTTT
TRBD2	.	TRBV7-8	TRBJ2-2	CASSSERGASTGELFF	TGTGCCAGCAGCTCGGAGCGGGGGGCCAGCACCGGGGAGCTGTTTTTT